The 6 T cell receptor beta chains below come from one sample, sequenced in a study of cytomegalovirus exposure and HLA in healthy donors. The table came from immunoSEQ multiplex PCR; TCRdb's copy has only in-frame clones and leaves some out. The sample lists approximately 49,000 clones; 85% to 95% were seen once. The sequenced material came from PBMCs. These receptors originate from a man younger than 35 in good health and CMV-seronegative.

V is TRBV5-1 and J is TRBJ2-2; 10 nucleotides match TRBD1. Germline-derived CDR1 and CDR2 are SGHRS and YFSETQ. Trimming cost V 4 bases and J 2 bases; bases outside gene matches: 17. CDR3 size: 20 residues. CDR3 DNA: TGCGCCAGCAGCCCCCCTGATAGGGACAGGGGCCACCTTAACACCGGGGAGCTGTTTTTT. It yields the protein CASSPPDRDRGHLNTGELFF.

CDR3 DNA: TGTGCCTGGAGTGTACACACGCCAGGACAGGGACCAATCGATGGCTACACCTTC. Translation gives CAWSVHTPGQGPIDGYTF. This chain links TRBV30 with TRBJ1-2; the match to TRBD1 covers 8 bases. The CDR3 is made up of 18 amino acids. The germline V gene encodes CDR1 GTSNPN and CDR2 SVGIG (reference sequence). V was clipped by 0 bases and J by 6 bases; unmatched bases: 18.

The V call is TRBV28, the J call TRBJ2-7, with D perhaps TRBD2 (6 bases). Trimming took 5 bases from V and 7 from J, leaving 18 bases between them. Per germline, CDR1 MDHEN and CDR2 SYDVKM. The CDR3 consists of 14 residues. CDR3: CASSLGGSLWEQYF. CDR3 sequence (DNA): TGTGCCAGCAGTCTCGGAGGGTCTTTGTGGGAGCAGTACTTC.

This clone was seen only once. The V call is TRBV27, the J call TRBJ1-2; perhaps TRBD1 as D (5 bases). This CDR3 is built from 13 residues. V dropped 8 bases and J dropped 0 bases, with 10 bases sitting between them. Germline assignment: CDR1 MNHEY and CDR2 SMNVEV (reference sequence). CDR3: CASSGLPNYGYTF. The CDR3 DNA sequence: TGTGCCAGCTCGGGACTTCCTAACTATGGCTACACCTTC.

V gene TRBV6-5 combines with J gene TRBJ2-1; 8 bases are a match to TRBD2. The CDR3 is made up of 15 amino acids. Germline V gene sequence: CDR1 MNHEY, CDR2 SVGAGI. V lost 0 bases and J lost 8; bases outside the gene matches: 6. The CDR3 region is CASSYSGLAGDEQFF. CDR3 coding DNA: TGTGCCAGCAGTTACTCCGGGCTAGCGGGCGATGAGCAGTTCTTC.

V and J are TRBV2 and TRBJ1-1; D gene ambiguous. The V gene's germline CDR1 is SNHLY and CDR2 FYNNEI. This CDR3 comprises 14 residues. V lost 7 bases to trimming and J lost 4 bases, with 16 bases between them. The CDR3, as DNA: TGTGCCAGCAAAAGCGGGCCGGGGAGCACTGAAGCTTTCTTT. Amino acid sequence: CASKSGPGSTEAFF.